This passage covers 13 T cell receptor beta chains from one sample sequenced in a study of T cell responses to AZD1222 COVID-19 vaccine (dated by TCRdb to the early 2020s). The intended sense of this specimen's time point label: baseline before first vaccination. Library preparation employed the immunoSEQ multiplex PCR assay. Not all clones reach the TCRdb copy of this immuneACCESS table, which keeps in-frame sequences only. Checked studies attribute under half of the gap to unresolved V genes and leave the rest unexplained. A total of roughly 170,000 clones appear in this sample, about 90% of them only once. Under 2.5% of the sample is held by the ten biggest clonotypes. Specimen: peripheral blood, collected on day 0 of AZD1222 vaccination. Receptors originate from an adult in good health.

This clone was detected only a few times. The genes are TRBV11-2 and TRBJ2-2; the D gene is possibly TRBD1 (5 bases). The CDR3 is made up of 15 amino acids. Trimming pared 4 bases from V and 1 base from J, leaving 10 bases between. Germline loops: CDR1 SGHAT, CDR2 FQNNGV. The CDR3 nucleotides read TGTGCCAGCAGCTCAATCACAGGGAACACCGGGGAGCTGTTTTTT. Translating it yields CASSSITGNTGELFF.

As DNA, the CDR3 is TGTGCCAGTAGTACCCCGACAGGGGGAGCATCCTATGGCTACACCTTC. It translates to CASSTPTGGASYGYTF. The chain couples TRBV19 to TRBJ1-2; the match to TRBD1 covers 9 bases. The germline CDR1 and CDR2 sequences are LNHDA and SQIVND (reference sequence). With V trimmed by 4 bases and J by 4 bases, 10 bases remained unmatched. The CDR3 is made up of 16 amino acids.

V usage is TRBV6-5 and J usage is TRBJ2-5; D is uncertain. The CDR3 totals 10 residues. Trimming stripped 9 bases from V and 5 bases from J, with 7 bases between. Germline loops: CDR1 MNHEY, CDR2 SVGAGI. Here the CDR3 DNA reads TGTGCCAGTGGAACGGAGACCCAGTACTTC. Encoded protein: CASGTETQYF.

The chain links TRBV19 to TRBJ2-3, with TRBD1 identical over 8 bases. Trimming removed 5 bases from V and 5 bases from J; junction bases left unmatched: 21. Germline V lookup: CDR1 LNHDA, CDR2 SQIVND (reference sequence). The CDR3 has 19 residues. The CDR3 sequence: CASSGQGGLHRSIEDTQYF. As DNA, the CDR3 is TGTGCCAGTAGTGGACAGGGTGGCTTACACAGGTCAATTGAAGATACGCAGTATTTT.

The chain employs TRBV5-8 and TRBJ1-2, with a weak D call TRBD1 (5 bases). The CDR3 runs 14 residues. V was trimmed by 4 bases and J by 5 bases, leaving 15 bases between them. The germline CDR1 and CDR2 sequences are SGHTS and YDEGEE. The DNA of the CDR3 is TGTGCCAGCAGCCGAAGGGACGCCGGATATGGCTACACCTTC. Encoded protein: CASSRRDAGYGYTF.

The chain uses TRBV18 and TRBJ2-1; perhaps D is TRBD1 or TRBD2 (5 bases each). The V gene's germline CDR1 is KGHSH and CDR2 LQKENI. V lost 2 bases and J 0 bases, leaving 8 bases between the germline ends. The CDR3 has 15 amino acids. The CDR3 loop reads CASSPGTGSYNEQFF. The CDR3 nucleotides are TGTGCCAGCTCACCAGGGACCGGCTCCTACAATGAGCAGTTCTTC. The entire variable domain, with the rest obtained from reference TRBV18 and TRBJ2-1, is as follows: NAGVMQNPRHLVRRRGQEARLRCSPMKGHSHVYWYRQLPEEGLKFMVYLQKENIIDESGMPKERFSAEFPKEGPSILRIQQVVRGDSAAYFCASSPGTGSYNEQFFGPGTRLTVL.

The chain employs TRBV7-2 and TRBJ2-2; unclear D gene. V was cut by 5 bases and J by 3 bases, with 10 bases left in between. The CDR3 has 14 amino acids. Germline values: CDR1 SGHTA, CDR2 FQGNSA. CDR3 sequence: CASSAGPYTGELFF. The CDR3 DNA follows: TGTGCCAGCAGCGCCGGGCCTTACACCGGGGAGCTGTTTTTT.

This sequence joins TRBV2 and TRBJ1-1, with 7 bases matching TRBD1. The CDR3 runs 14 residues. The V gene's germline CDR1 is SNHLY and CDR2 FYNNEI. J was trimmed by 1 base and V by 8 bases; bases with no gene match: 7. The CDR3 region is CASRDSRRNTEAFF. CDR3 bases: TGTGCCAGCCGGGACAGCCGAAGGAACACTGAAGCTTTCTTT.

The CDR3 spells CASSPSGRELYEQYF. As DNA, the CDR3 is TGTGCCAGCAGTCCTAGCGGGAGGGAGCTCTACGAGCAGTACTTC. The rearrangement uses TRBV9 and TRBJ2-7; TRBD2 matches 12 bases. The CDR3 totals 15 residues. The trim removed 5 bases at V and 3 bases at J, leaving 6 bases unmatched. Germline loops: CDR1 SGDLS, CDR2 YYNGEE.

The chain recombines TRBV6-2 or TRBV6-3 with TRBJ2-5; TRBD1 or TRBD2 may be the D gene (5 bases each). Germline CDR1 reads MNHEY; CDR2 reads SVGEGT. Trimming cost V 2 bases and J 5 bases, with 15 bases left between them. This CDR3 contains 15 residues. The CDR3 bases are TGTGCCAGCAGTTACGGGACCCTCCGGACTGAGACCCAGTACTTC. This gives the protein CASSYGTLRTETQYF.

The chain recombines TRBV3-1 (or the pseudogene TRBV3-2) with TRBJ2-7; 8 positions match TRBD1. Germline CDR1 and CDR2: LGHDT and YNNKEL (reference sequence). V lost 1 base to trimming and J lost 2 bases; unmatched junction nucleotides: 4. The CDR3 totals 15 residues. The chain's CDR3 is CASSQGPGGPYEQYF. CDR3 DNA sequence: TGTGCCAGCAGCCAAGGGCCAGGGGGCCCCTACGAGCAGTACTTC.

The CDR3 DNA reads TGTGCCAGCAGCACAAGGGGGCGCGTTGAAGCTTTCTTT. Its protein is CASSTRGRVEAFF. V gene TRBV5-6 combines with J gene TRBJ1-1; 7 nucleotides align to TRBD1. V was pared by 4 bases and J by 7 bases, with 7 bases of the junction left unmatched. The germline V gene encodes CDR1 SGHDT and CDR2 YYEEEE. This CDR3 region has 13 residues.

This clone was observed once. The V call is TRBV29-1, the J call TRBJ2-7, with D perhaps TRBD1 or TRBD2 (6 bases each). Germline CDR1 reads SQVTM; CDR2 reads ANQGSEA. This CDR3 has 14 amino acids. V was pared by 6 bases and J by 3 bases, with 18 bases between. CDR3 DNA sequence: TGCAGCGTGATCTTGACGGGGGCATTCTACGAGCAGTACTTC. This translates into CSVILTGAFYEQYF.